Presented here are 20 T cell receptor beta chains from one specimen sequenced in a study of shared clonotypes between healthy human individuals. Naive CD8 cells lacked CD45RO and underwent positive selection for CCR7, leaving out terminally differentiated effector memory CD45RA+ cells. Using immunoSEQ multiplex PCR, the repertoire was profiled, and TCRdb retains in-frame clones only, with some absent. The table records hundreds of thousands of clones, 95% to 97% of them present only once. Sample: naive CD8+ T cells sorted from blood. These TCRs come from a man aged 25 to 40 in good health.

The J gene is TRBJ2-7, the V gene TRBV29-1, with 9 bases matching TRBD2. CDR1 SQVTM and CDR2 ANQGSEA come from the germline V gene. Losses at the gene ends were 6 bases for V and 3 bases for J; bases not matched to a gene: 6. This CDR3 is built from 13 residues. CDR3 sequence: CSVRLAGFYEQYF. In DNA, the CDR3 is TGCAGCGTCCGGCTAGCGGGATTCTACGAGCAGTACTTC.

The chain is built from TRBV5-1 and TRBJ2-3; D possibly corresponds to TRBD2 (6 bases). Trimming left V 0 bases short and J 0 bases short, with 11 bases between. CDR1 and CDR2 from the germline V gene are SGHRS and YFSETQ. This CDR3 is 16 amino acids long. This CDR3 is CASSLGAGPSTDTQYF. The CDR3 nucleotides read TGCGCCAGCAGCTTGGGAGCGGGCCCTAGCACAGATACGCAGTATTTT.

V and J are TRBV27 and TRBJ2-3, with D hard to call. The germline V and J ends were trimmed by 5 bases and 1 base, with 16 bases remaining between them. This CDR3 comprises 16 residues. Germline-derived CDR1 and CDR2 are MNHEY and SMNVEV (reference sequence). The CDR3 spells CASSVLRIKGTDTQYF. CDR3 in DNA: TGTGCCAGCAGTGTACTTAGGATAAAGGGCACAGATACGCAGTATTTT.

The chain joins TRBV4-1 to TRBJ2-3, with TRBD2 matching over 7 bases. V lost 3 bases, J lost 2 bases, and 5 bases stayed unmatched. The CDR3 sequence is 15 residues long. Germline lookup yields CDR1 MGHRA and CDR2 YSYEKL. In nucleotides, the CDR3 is TGCGCCAGCAGCCAGGTTCTAGCGGACACAGATACGCAGTATTTT. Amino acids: CASSQVLADTDTQYF.

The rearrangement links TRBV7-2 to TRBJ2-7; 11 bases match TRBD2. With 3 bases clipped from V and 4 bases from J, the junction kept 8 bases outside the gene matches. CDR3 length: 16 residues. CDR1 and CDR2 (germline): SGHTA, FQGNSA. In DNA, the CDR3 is TGTGCCAGCAGCTTCGGACTAGCGGGTGGCCAGTACGAGCAGTACTTC. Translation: CASSFGLAGGQYEQYF.

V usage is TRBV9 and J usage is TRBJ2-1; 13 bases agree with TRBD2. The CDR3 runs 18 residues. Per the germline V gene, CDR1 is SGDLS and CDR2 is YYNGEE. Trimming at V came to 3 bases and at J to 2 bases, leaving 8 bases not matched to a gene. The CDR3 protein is CASSAGTSGTRPYNEQFF. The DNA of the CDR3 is TGTGCCAGCAGCGCCGGGACTAGCGGGACCCGACCCTACAATGAGCAGTTCTTC.

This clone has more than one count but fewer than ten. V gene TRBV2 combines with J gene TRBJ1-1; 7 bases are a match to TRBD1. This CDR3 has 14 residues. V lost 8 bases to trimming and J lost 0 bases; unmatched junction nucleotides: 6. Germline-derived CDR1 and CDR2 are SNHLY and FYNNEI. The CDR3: CASPGGQMNTEAFF. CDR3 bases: TGTGCCAGCCCGGGGGGACAGATGAACACTGAAGCTTTCTTT. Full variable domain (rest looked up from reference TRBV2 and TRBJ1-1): EPEVTQTPSHQVTQMGQEVILRCVPISNHLYFYWYRQILGQKVEFLVSFYNNEISEKSEIFDDQFSVERPDGSNFTLKIRSTKLEDSAMYFCASPGGQMNTEAFFGQGTRLTVV.

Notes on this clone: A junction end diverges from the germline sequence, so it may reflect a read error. CDR3 sequence (DNA): TGCAGCGCTGAACCTTGGGTAGCGGGAGGGACCGGGGAGCTGTTTTTT. Its protein product is CSAEPWVAGGTGELFF. The rearrangement uses TRBV29-1 and TRBJ2-2; 11 bases align to TRBD2. The CDR3 has 16 amino acids. CDR1 is SQVTM, CDR2 ANQGSEA, per germline.

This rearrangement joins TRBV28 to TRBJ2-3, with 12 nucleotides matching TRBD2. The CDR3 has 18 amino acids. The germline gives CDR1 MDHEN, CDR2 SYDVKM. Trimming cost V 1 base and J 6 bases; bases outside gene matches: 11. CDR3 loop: CASSLYTPGLAGGDTQYF. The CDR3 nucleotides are TGTGCCAGCAGTTTATATACCCCGGGACTAGCGGGTGGGGATACGCAGTATTTT.

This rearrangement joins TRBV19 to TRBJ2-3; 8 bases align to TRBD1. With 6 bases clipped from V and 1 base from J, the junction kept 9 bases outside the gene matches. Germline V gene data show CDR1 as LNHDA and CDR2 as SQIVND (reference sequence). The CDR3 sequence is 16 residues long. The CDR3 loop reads CASSNQEDRGTDTQYF. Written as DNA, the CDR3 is TGTGCCAGTAGCAACCAAGAGGACAGGGGCACAGATACGCAGTATTTT.

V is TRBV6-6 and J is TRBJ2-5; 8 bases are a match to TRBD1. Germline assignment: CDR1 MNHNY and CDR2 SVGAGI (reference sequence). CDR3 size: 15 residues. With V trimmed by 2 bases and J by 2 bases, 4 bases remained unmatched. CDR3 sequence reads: CASSYMWTGQETQYF. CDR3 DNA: TGTGCCAGCAGTTACATGTGGACAGGGCAAGAGACCCAGTACTTC.

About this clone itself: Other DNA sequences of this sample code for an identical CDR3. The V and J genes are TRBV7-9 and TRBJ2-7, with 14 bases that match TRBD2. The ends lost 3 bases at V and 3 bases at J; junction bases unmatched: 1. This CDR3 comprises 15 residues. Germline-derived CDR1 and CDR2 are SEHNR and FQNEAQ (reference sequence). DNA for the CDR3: TGTGCCAGCAGCTTGGGGACTAGCGGGAGCTACGAGCAGTACTTC. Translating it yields CASSLGTSGSYEQYF. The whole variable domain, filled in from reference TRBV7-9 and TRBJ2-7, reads DTGVSQNPRHKITKRGQNVTFRCDPISEHNRLYWYRQTLGQGPEFLTYFQNEAQLEKSRLLSDRFSAERPKGSFSTLEIQRTEQGDSAMYLCASSLGTSGSYEQYFGPGTRLTVT.

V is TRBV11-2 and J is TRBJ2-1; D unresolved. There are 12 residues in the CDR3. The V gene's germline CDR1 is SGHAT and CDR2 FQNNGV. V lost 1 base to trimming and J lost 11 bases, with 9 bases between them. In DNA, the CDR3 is TGTGCCAGCAGCTTAGGCTACACCCAGCAGTTCTTC. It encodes CASSLGYTQQFF. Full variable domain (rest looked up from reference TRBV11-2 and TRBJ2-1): EAGVAQSPRYKIIEKRQSVAFWCNPISGHATLYWYQQILGQGPKLLIQFQNNGVVDDSQLPKDRFSAERLKGVDSTLKIQPAKLEDSAVYLCASSLGYTQQFFGPGTRLTVL.

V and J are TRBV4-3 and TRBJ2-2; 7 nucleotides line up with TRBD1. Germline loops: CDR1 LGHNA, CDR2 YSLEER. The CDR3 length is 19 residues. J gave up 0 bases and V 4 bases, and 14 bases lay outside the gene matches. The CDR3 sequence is CASSRRETGFLPNTGELFF. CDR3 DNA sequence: TGCGCCAGCAGCCGCCGAGAGACAGGGTTTCTCCCGAACACCGGGGAGCTGTTTTTT.

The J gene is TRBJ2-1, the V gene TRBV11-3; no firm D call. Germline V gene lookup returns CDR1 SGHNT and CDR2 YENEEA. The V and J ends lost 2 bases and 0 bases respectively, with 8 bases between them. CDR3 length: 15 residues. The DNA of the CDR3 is TGTGCCAGCAGCTTAAGCCACAGCTCCTACAATGAGCAGTTCTTC. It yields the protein CASSLSHSSYNEQFF.

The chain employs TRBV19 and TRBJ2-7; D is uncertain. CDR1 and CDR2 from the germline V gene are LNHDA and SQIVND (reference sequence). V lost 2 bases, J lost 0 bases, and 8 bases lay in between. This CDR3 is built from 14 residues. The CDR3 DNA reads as TGTGCCAGTAGTATATCGGCCTACTCCTACGAGCAGTACTTC. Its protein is CASSISAYSYEQYF.

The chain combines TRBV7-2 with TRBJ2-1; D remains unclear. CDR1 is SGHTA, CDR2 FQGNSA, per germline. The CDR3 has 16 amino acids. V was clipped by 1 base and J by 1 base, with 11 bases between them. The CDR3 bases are TGTGCCAGCAGCTTAGGGGGTAGTCGGTCCTACAATGAGCAGTTCTTC. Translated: CASSLGGSRSYNEQFF.

CDR3 nucleotides: TGTGCCAGCAGCCCCCGGGACCCCAATGAGCAGTTCTTC. Amino acids: CASSPRDPNEQFF. The rearrangement links TRBV7-6 to TRBJ2-1; tentatively, D is TRBD1 or TRBD2 (5 bases each). Between the trimmed V and J ends, which lost 5 bases and 6 bases, there was a span of 11 bases. This CDR3 spans 13 amino acids. Germline CDR1 is SGHVS and CDR2 is FNYEAQ.

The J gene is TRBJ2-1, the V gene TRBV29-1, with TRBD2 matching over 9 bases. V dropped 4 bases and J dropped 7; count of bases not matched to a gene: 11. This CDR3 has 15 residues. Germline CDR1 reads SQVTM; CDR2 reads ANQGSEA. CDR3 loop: CSVVWWREGTNEQFF. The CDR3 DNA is TGCAGCGTTGTATGGTGGCGGGAGGGTACAAATGAGCAGTTCTTC.

CDR3 protein: CASPSPEVRTDTQYF. CDR3 in DNA: TGTGCCAGCCCGTCTCCGGAGGTTCGCACAGATACGCAGTATTTT. This chain uses TRBV11-2 with TRBJ2-3; weak D call: TRBD2 (5 bases). Germline lookup yields CDR1 SGHAT and CDR2 FQNNGV. Deletions cut 8 bases from V and 1 base from J, with 16 bases between. The CDR3 totals 15 residues.